The present T cell receptor (beta chain) was sequenced within a study of human T cells and chemical hapten exposure. The study's findings and limits: High-frequency TCRs, those above 1 in 1000, stayed the same after DPC sensitization.

Individual cDNA molecules had unique molecular identifiers attached to them by the library. One entry per CDR3 protein results from TCRdb running MiXCR on the RACE reads. This table has some 90,000 distinct CDR3 sequences, around 9% appearing once. Many counts were recorded for this clonotype. What it binds is not known. The germline V and J ends were trimmed by 2 bases and 3 bases, with 11 bases remaining between them. CDR1 and CDR2 (germline): SQVTM, ANQGSEA. The CDR3 runs 14 residues. Described time point: healthy volunteer bleed at 2 weeks. Unseparated into fractions, whole blood served as the source from which total RNA was extracted.

The origin of this receptor is a female donor in good health. Some clones in this sample may be carry-over from other donors' samples. The specimen sequenced was whole blood. The genes are TRBV29-1 and TRBJ2-1; D might be TRBD2 (6 bases). The DNA for the CDR3 is TGCAGCGTTGAAATGGGACTGAACTACAATGAGCAGTTCTTC. It specifies CSVEMGLNYNEQFF.